This T cell receptor (beta chain) was recovered during a study of blood T cell repertoires in COVID-19. Study overall: Both acute and convalescent COVID-19 samples were obtained from the United States, Italy and Spain.

In the original workflow: Reference gene primers were amplified, and this amplification served to estimate nucleated cell counts. Data came from immunoSEQ multiplex PCR; TCRdb stores just in-frame clones and leaves some out. That table gives V, J and clone size, and the DNA gave D and trimming. The table shows roughly 350,000 clones, with 80% to 90% occurring only once. Germline V gene data show CDR1 as SEHNR and CDR2 as FQNEAQ (reference sequence). The CDR3 covers 13 residues. The rearrangement links TRBV7-9 to TRBJ1-3; tentatively, D is TRBD1 (5 bases). Sample: peripheral blood. The clonotype was recovered from a young woman with COVID-19, enrolled during active disease. This CDR3 is CVQGHLSGNTIYF. Here the CDR3 DNA reads TGTGTTCAGGGTCACCTCTCTGGAAACACCATATATTTT. The variable domain in full, with the rest retrieved from reference TRBV7-9 and TRBJ1-3, is DTGVSQNPRHKITKRGQNVTFRCDPISEHNRLYWYRQTLGQGPEFLTYFQNEAQLEKSRLLSDRFSAERPKGSFSTLEIQRTEQGDSAMYLCVQGHLSGNTIYFGEGSWLTVV.